Listed here are 15 T cell receptor beta chains from one sample, sequenced in a study of T cell repertoires in cytomegalovirus infection. Via MiXCR, TCRdb re-called the reads, giving one row per CDR3 protein. The repertoire holds a few hundred thousand distinct CDR3 sequences, with 20% to 25% as singletons. Sequencing input: CD8+ T cells from PBMCs. These receptors all stem from a human donor in good health (CMV status not recorded). Some clones in this sample may be carry-over from other donors' samples.

This sequence joins TRBV9 and TRBJ1-1; tentatively, D is TRBD1 (6 bases). This CDR3 region has 12 residues. Germline CDR1 and CDR2: SGDLS and YYNGEE. The V end was cut by 2 bases, the J end by 6 bases, with 8 bases between. The CDR3 region is CASSVGTSEAFF. As DNA, the CDR3 is TGTGCCAGCAGCGTCGGGACATCTGAAGCTTTCTTT.

The table lists this clonotype with a few counts. The rearrangement joins TRBV12-5 to TRBJ1-1; D may be TRBD1 (6 bases). CDR3 length: 14 residues. Trimming shortened V by 2 bases and J by 5 bases, and 12 bases separated the two germline ends. Germline CDR1 is LGHNT and CDR2 is FRNRAP. CDR3 in DNA: TGTGCTAGTGGTTTGATGGGGGCTTGGACTGAAGCTTTCTTT. Translating gives CASGLMGAWTEAFF.

V gene TRBV5-1 combines with J gene TRBJ1-2; D ambiguous. From germline, CDR1 is SGHRS and CDR2 YFSETQ. This CDR3 contains 12 residues. The V and J ends lost 1 base and 5 bases respectively, with 6 bases between them. CDR3 sequence reads: CASSLSEYGYTF. The CDR3 DNA reads TGCGCCAGCAGCTTGTCCGAGTATGGCTACACCTTC.

This chain joins TRBV20-1 and TRBJ2-5; 11 bases are shared with TRBD1. This CDR3 is 15 amino acids long. J lost 5 bases, V lost 5 bases, and 10 bases had no gene match. Germline V gene data show CDR1 as DFQATT and CDR2 as SNEGSKA (reference sequence). The CDR3 spells CSAFSGQGAGETQYF. The CDR3 DNA reads TGCAGTGCTTTCTCTGGACAGGGGGCGGGGGAGACCCAGTACTTC.

J is TRBJ1-6 and V is TRBV4-1; unclear D gene. The ends were cut back, 3 bases at V and 9 bases at J, with 21 bases in the middle. This CDR3 region has 17 residues. Per germline, CDR1 MGHRA and CDR2 YSYEKL. CDR3 sequence reads: CASSHRVWPALTSPLHF. The CDR3 DNA sequence: TGCGCCAGCAGCCACCGGGTTTGGCCAGCTCTTACTTCACCCCTCCACTTT.

V usage is TRBV29-1 and J usage is TRBJ2-3; 8 nucleotides line up with TRBD1. Looked up from germline, CDR1 is SQVTM and CDR2 is ANQGSEA. V dropped 6 bases and J dropped 1; count of bases not matched to a gene: 3. There are 13 residues in the CDR3. This CDR3 reads CSVTGVGTDTQYF. The CDR3 nucleotides are TGCAGCGTGACAGGGGTGGGCACAGATACGCAGTATTTT.

This clonotype has just a few counts. The V and J genes are TRBV28 and TRBJ2-5; D not certain. V lost 10 bases to trimming and J lost 5 bases, with 17 bases between them. Germline V gives CDR1 MDHEN, CDR2 SYDVKM. The CDR3 loop spans 13 amino acids. CDR3 DNA: TGTGCCACCGGTCCCTCTTTGGGGGAGACCCAGTACTTC. Translation gives CATGPSLGETQYF.

The J gene is TRBJ1-2, the V gene TRBV20-1; D unresolved. The CDR3 is made up of 13 amino acids. Germline CDR1 reads DFQATT; CDR2 reads SNEGSKA (reference sequence). The V and J ends lost 2 bases and 4 bases respectively, with 11 bases between them. CDR3 protein: CSARPPGSYGYTF. CDR3 sequence (DNA): TGCAGTGCTAGACCCCCGGGGAGCTATGGCTACACCTTC.

This clonotype came up many times. The chain combines TRBV25-1 with TRBJ2-3; weak D call: TRBD1 (6 bases). The CDR3 covers 16 residues. The V and J ends lost 3 bases and 0 bases respectively, with 13 bases between them. The germline CDR1 and CDR2 sequences are MGHDK and SYGVNS. The DNA of the CDR3 is TGTGCCAGCAGTGATCTTCCGGGACACAGCACAGATACGCAGTATTTT. This sequence encodes CASSDLPGHSTDTQYF.

This clonotype was picked up many times. This chain joins TRBV20-1 and TRBJ2-5; TRBD2 matches 7 bases. Trimming at V came to 5 bases and at J to 0 bases, leaving 3 bases not matched to a gene. The CDR3 consists of 13 residues. The germline V gene has CDR1 DFQATT and CDR2 SNEGSKA (reference sequence). CDR3 nucleotides: TGCAGTGCTGGGGACTATAACCAAGAGACCCAGTACTTC. Translation gives CSAGDYNQETQYF.

On this clonotype: A single base separates this from a much larger clone, so it may be a read error. V is TRBV7-6 and J is TRBJ2-7; D is uncertain. This CDR3 spans 15 amino acids. Germline CDR1 SGHVS, CDR2 FNYEAQ. The DNA of the CDR3 is TGTGCCAACAGCCTAACGGCGTCACCTTCCTACGAGCAGTACTTC. Translation gives CANSLTASPSYEQYF.

The chain joins TRBV9 to TRBJ2-3, with D maybe TRBD1 (6 bases). CDR1 and CDR2 (germline): SGDLS, YYNGEE. V lost 0 bases, J lost 3 bases, and 11 bases lay in between. CDR3 length equals 15 residues. The CDR3 sequence: CASSVDQGFTDTQYF. The CDR3 DNA reads as TGTGCCAGCAGCGTAGACCAGGGGTTTACAGATACGCAGTATTTT.

V is TRBV28 and J is TRBJ2-7; D possibly uses TRBD1 or TRBD2 (5 bases each). The V gene's germline CDR1 is MDHEN and CDR2 SYDVKM. The CDR3 contains 16 residues. V was cut by 2 bases and J by 1 base, with 15 bases left in between. The DNA for the CDR3 is TGTGCCAGCAGTTTAAATAGGTTGGGGGAATCCTACGAGCAGTACTTC. Protein: CASSLNRLGESYEQYF.

The CDR3, as DNA: TGTGCCAGCAGCAATGCCCCGGGACAGGGTTCCACCGGGGAGCTGTTTTTT. Protein: CASSNAPGQGSTGELFF. V is TRBV28 and J is TRBJ2-2; 9 positions agree with TRBD1. The V segment lost 6 bases and the J segment 4 bases; nucleotides outside the gene matches: 12. This CDR3 has 17 amino acids. Germline CDR1 reads MDHEN; CDR2 reads SYDVKM.

The table lists this clonotype with a few counts. The chain uses TRBV27 and TRBJ2-5; D is possibly TRBD2 (5 bases). CDR3 size: 13 residues. V lost 3 bases, J lost 3 bases, and 8 bases lay in between. Germline V gene data show CDR1 as MNHEY and CDR2 as SMNVEV (reference sequence). The CDR3 region has the DNA TGTGCCAGCAGTTTGGCAGCGGAAGAGACCCAGTACTTC. Protein: CASSLAAEETQYF.